These 11 T cell receptor beta chains were sequenced from one sample in a study of blood T cell repertoires in COVID-19. Generated by immunoSEQ multiplex PCR, the TCRdb table keeps only in-frame clones and is missing some. The sample consists of 380,000 or so clones, around 90% of them appearing once. Sequences were obtained from peripheral blood. These receptors all stem from a man aged 40-50 years with acute or convalescent COVID-19.

This clone was observed once. This sequence joins TRBV5-4 and TRBJ2-7, with 8 bases identical to TRBD1. This CDR3 has 16 amino acids. V shed 4 bases and J 5 bases; nucleotides not matched to a gene: 14. Per the germline V gene, CDR1 is SGHNT and CDR2 is YYREEE (reference sequence). CDR3: CASSHIVTGGAHEQYF. The CDR3 DNA sequence: TGTGCCAGCAGCCACATAGTCACAGGGGGAGCCCACGAGCAGTACTTC.

This chain connects TRBV24-1 to TRBJ2-3, with D possibly being TRBD1 (6 bases). The CDR3 is made up of 15 amino acids. Germline CDR1 and CDR2: KGHDR and SFDVKD. Trimming left V 5 bases short and J 2 bases short, with 13 bases between. The CDR3 spells CATSVGRGYTDTQYF. CDR3 nucleotides: TGTGCCACCAGTGTAGGCAGGGGCTACACAGATACGCAGTATTTT.

The sample holds one count of this clone. The chain has TRBV6-2 or TRBV6-3 and TRBJ1-2; D remains unclear. Trimming pared 7 bases from V and 5 bases from J, leaving 14 bases between. CDR1 and CDR2 from the germline V gene are MNHEY and SVGEGT. CDR3 size: 13 residues. CDR3 residues: CASTPRGGYGYTF. Written as DNA, the CDR3 is TGTGCCAGCACCCCTCGGGGTGGGTATGGCTACACCTTC.

This chain joins TRBV5-1 and TRBJ2-3, with D tentatively TRBD1 (6 bases). Looked up from germline, CDR1 is SGHRS and CDR2 is YFSETQ. V was trimmed by 2 bases and J by 0 bases, leaving 13 bases between them. The CDR3 has 16 amino acids. The CDR3 region has the DNA TGCGCCAGCAGCTTATGGACAGCCACTAGCACAGATACGCAGTATTTT. Protein: CASSLWTATSTDTQYF. Full variable domain (missing parts from reference TRBV5-1 and TRBJ2-3): KAGVTQTPRYLIKTRGQQVTLSCSPISGHRSVSWYQQTPGQGLQFLFEYFSETQRNKGNFPGRFSGRQFSNSRSEMNVSTLELGDSALYLCASSLWTATSTDTQYFGPGTRLTVL.

This clone occurred once. This sequence joins TRBV25-1 and TRBJ1-2, with TRBD1 identical over 7 bases. The CDR3 totals 16 residues. CDR1 and CDR2 from the germline V gene are MGHDK and SYGVNS. With V trimmed by 2 bases and J by 1 base, 7 bases remained unmatched. This CDR3 reads CASSERDREVNYGYTF. The CDR3, as DNA: TGTGCCAGCAGTGAACGAGACAGGGAGGTTAACTATGGCTACACCTTC.

The chain links TRBV5-1 to TRBJ2-5; 8 nucleotides match TRBD2. The ends lost 4 bases at V and 2 bases at J; junction bases unmatched: 4. The CDR3 extends over 14 amino acids. From germline, CDR1 is SGHRS and CDR2 YFSETQ. DNA of the CDR3: TGCGCCAGCAGCGGGGGGACTAGACAAGAGACCCAGTACTTC. Protein sequence: CASSGGTRQETQYF.

This clone was seen a single time. V usage is TRBV19 and J usage is TRBJ2-1; D is perhaps TRBD2 (6 bases). The CDR3 totals 12 residues. Trimming left V 6 bases short and J 9 bases short, with 12 bases between. Germline V gene data show CDR1 as LNHDA and CDR2 as SQIVND (reference sequence). The CDR3 DNA reads TGTGCCAGTAGGGGCCAGGGAGGTGAGCAGTTCTTC. As protein: CASRGQGGEQFF.

The chain couples TRBV6-5 to TRBJ1-4; D ambiguous. The germline gives CDR1 MNHEY, CDR2 SVGAGI. V was pared by 8 bases and J by 8 bases, with 18 bases between. There are 14 residues in the CDR3. The CDR3 loop is CASGRSPLGEKLFF. Here the CDR3 DNA reads TGTGCCAGCGGCCGCAGTCCTCTCGGGGAAAAACTGTTTTTT.

The genes are TRBV19 and TRBJ1-5, with 9 bases lining up with TRBD1. Germline V lookup: CDR1 LNHDA, CDR2 SQIVND (reference sequence). This CDR3 is 15 amino acids long. The J segment lost 2 bases and the V segment lost 3 bases, leaving 2 bases of the junction unmatched. The chain's CDR3 is CASSIRDRGNQPQHF. DNA for the CDR3: TGTGCCAGTAGTATCCGGGACAGGGGCAATCAGCCCCAGCATTTT.

The DNA for the CDR3 is TGTGCCAGCAGATTAACTAGTCAGGCCGGGGAGCTGTTTTTT. Its protein is CASRLTSQAGELFF. The V call is TRBV6-5, the J call TRBJ2-2; maybe TRBD2 (5 bases). The CDR3 loop spans 14 amino acids. Germline V gene sequence: CDR1 MNHEY, CDR2 SVGAGI. The V gene lost 6 bases and the J gene lost 6 bases, with 14 bases spanning the gap.

The V call is TRBV10-3, the J call TRBJ1-2; D unclear. Germline values: CDR1 ENHRY, CDR2 SYGVKD. There are 14 residues in the CDR3. V was pared by 0 bases and J by 7 bases, with 12 bases between. CDR3 in DNA: TGTGCCATCAGTGAGTCGTTTAGCGGTGGTGGCTACACCTTC. This translates into CAISESFSGGGYTF.